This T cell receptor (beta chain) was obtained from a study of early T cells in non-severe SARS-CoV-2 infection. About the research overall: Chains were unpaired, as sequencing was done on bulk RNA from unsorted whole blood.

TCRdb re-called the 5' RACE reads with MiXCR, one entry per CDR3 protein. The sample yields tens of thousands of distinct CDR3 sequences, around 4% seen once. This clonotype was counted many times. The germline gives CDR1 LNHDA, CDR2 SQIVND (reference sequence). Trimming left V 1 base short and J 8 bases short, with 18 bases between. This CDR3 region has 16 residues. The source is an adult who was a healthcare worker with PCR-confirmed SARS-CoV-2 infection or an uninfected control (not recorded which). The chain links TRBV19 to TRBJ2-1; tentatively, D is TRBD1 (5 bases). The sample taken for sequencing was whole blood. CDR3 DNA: TGTGCCAGTAGTATAGCGCTCGGTCTCCTCAGGGATGAGCAGTTCTTC. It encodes CASSIALGLLRDEQFF.